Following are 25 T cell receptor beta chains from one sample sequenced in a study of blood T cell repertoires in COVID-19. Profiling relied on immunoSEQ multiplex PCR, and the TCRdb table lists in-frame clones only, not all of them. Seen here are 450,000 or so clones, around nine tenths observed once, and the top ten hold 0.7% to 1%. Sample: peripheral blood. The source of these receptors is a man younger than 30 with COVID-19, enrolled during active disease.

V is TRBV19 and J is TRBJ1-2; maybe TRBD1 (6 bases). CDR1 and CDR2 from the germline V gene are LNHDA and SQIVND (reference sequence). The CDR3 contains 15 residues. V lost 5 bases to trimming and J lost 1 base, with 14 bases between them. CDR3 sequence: CASSVHRDGNYGYTF. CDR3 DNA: TGTGCCAGTAGTGTTCACAGGGACGGTAACTATGGCTACACCTTC.

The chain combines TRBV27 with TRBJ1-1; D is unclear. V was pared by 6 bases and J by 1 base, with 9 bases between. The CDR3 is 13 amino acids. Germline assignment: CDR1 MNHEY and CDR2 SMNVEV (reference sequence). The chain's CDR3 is CASRTQANTEAFF. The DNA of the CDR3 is TGTGCCAGCAGAACTCAGGCGAACACTGAAGCTTTCTTT.

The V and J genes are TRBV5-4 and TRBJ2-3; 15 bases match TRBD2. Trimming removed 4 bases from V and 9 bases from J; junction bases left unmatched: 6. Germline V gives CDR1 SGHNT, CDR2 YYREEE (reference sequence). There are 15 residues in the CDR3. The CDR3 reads CASSQGLAGGNTQYF. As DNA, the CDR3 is TGTGCCAGCAGCCAGGGACTAGCGGGGGGCAACACGCAGTATTTT.

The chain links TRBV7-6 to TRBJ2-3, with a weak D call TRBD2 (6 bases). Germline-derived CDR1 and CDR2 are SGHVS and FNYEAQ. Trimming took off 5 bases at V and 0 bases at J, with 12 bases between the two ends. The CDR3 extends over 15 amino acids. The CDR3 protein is CASSLVAGSTDTQYF. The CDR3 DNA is TGTGCCAGCAGCCTCGTGGCGGGAAGCACAGATACGCAGTATTTT.

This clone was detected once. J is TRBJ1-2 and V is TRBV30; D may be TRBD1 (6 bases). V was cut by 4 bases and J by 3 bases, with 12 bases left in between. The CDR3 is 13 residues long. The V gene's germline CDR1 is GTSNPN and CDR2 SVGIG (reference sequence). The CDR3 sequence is CAWTGQLYYGYTF. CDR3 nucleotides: TGTGCCTGGACGGGACAACTATACTATGGCTACACCTTC.

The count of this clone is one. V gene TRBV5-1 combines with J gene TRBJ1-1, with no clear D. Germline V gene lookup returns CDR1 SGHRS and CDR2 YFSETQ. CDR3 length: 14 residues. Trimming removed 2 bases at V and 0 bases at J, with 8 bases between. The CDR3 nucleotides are TGCGCCAGCAGCTTCGGGGAGGTGAACACTGAAGCTTTCTTT. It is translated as CASSFGEVNTEAFF.

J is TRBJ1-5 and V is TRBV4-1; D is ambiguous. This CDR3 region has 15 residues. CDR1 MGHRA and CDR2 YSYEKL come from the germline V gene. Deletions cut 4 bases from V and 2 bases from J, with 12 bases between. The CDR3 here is CASSPFEFGNQPQHF. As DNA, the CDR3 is TGCGCCAGCAGCCCTTTCGAGTTCGGCAATCAGCCCCAGCATTTT.

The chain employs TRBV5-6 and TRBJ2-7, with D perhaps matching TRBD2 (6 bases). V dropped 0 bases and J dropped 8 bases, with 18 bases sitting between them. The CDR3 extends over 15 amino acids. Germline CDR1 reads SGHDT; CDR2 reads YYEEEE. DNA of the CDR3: TGTGCCAGCAGCTTGGGGATGGGGTTGGAGGGGCAGCAGTACTTC. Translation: CASSLGMGLEGQQYF.

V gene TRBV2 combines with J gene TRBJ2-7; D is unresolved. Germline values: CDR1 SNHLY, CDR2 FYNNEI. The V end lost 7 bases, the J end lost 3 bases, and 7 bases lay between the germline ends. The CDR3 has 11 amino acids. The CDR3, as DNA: TGTGCCAGCAAGCCTATCTACGAGCAGTACTTC. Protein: CASKPIYEQYF.

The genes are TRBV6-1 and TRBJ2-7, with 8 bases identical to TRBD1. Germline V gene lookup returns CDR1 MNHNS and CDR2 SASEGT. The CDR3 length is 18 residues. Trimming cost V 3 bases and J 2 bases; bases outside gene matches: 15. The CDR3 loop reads CASSDRDRSSPLTYEQYF. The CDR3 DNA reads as TGTGCCAGCAGTGATAGGGACAGGTCGTCGCCATTGACCTACGAGCAGTACTTC.

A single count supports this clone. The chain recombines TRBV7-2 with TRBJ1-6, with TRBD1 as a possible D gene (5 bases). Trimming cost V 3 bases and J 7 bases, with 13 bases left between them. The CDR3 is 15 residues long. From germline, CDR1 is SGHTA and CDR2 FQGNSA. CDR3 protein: CASSFGAGYNSPLHF. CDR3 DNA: TGTGCCAGCAGCTTTGGGGCGGGGTACAATTCACCCCTCCACTTT.

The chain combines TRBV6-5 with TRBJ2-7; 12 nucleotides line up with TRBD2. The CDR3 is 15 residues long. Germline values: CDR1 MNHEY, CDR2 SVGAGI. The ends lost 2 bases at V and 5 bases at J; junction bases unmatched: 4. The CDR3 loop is CASSYPTSGRNEQYF. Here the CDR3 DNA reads TGTGCCAGCAGTTACCCTACTAGCGGGAGGAACGAGCAGTACTTC.

CDR3 loop: CASSPWTGGSTNEKLFF. The CDR3 coding sequence is TGTGCCAGCAGCCCTTGGACAGGGGGCTCAACTAATGAAAAACTGTTTTTT. This rearrangement joins TRBV7-9 to TRBJ1-4; 11 positions agree with TRBD1. Losses at the gene ends were 5 bases for V and 0 bases for J; bases not matched to a gene: 5. Germline V gene sequence: CDR1 SEHNR, CDR2 FQNEAQ (reference sequence). The CDR3 spans 17 residues.

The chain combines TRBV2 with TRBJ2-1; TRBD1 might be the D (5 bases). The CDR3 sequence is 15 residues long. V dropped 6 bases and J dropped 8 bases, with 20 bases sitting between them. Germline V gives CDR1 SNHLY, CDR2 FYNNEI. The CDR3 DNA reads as TGTGCCAGCAGCTTAGACTCACCCTGGGGCTATGAGCAGTTCTTC. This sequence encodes CASSLDSPWGYEQFF.

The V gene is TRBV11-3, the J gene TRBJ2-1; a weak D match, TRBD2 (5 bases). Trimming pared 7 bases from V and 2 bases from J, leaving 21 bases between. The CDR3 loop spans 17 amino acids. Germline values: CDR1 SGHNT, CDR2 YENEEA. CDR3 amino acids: CASTLSDPAGPYNEQFF. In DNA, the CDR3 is TGTGCCAGCACCCTCTCCGATCCCGCGGGTCCCTACAATGAGCAGTTCTTC.

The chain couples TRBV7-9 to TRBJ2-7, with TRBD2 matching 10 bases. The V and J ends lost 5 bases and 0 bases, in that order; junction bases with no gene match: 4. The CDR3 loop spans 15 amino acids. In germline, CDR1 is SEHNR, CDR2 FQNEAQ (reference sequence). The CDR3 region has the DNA TGTGCCAGCAGCGGTAGCGGGAGGCTCTCCTACGAGCAGTACTTC. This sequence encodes CASSGSGRLSYEQYF.

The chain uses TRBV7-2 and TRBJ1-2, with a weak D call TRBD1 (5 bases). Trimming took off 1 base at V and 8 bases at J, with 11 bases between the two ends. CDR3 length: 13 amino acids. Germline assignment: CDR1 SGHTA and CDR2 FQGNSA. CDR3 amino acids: CASSLVRKGGYTF. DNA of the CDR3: TGTGCCAGCAGCTTAGTAAGGAAGGGGGGCTACACCTTC.

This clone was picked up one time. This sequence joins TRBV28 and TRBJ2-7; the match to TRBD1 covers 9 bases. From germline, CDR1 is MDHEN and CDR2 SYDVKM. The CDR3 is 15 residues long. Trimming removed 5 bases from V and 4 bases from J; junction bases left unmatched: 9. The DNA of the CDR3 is TGTGCCAGCAGTCTCACCGGGACAGGGAGTTACGAGCAGTACTTC. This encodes CASSLTGTGSYEQYF.

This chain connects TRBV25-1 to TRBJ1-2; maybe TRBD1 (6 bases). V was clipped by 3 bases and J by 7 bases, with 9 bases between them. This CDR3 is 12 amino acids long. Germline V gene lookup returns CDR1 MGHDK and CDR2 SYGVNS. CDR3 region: CASSDWDTGYTF. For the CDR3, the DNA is TGTGCCAGCAGTGATTGGGACACTGGCTACACCTTC.

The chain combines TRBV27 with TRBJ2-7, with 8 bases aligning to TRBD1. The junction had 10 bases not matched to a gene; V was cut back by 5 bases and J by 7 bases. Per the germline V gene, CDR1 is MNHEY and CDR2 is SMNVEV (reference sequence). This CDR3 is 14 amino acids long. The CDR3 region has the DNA TGTGCCAGCAGTCCTTCGGACAGGGTTAGGGAGCAGTACTTC. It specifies CASSPSDRVREQYF.

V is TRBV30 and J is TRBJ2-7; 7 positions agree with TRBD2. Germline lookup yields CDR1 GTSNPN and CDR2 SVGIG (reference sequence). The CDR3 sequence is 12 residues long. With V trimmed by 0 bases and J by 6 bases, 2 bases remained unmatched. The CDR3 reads CAWSVAGTEQYF. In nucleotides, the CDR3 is TGTGCCTGGAGTGTAGCGGGGACCGAGCAGTACTTC. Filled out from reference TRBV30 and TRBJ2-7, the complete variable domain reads SQTIHQWPATLVQPVGSPLSLECTVEGTSNPNLYWYRQAAGRGLQLLFYSVGIGQISSEVPQNLSASRPQDRQFILSSKKLLLSDSGFYLCAWSVAGTEQYFGPGTRLTVT.

This CDR3 reads CATSDLPDSGGSDTQYF. The CDR3 DNA reads TGTGCCACCAGTGATTTGCCCGACTCTGGGGGGTCAGATACGCAGTATTTT. The J gene is TRBJ2-3, the V gene TRBV24-1; a weak D match, TRBD2 (6 bases). The CDR3 extends over 17 amino acids. Germline loops: CDR1 KGHDR, CDR2 SFDVKD. V was clipped by 0 bases and J by 4 bases, with 16 bases between them.

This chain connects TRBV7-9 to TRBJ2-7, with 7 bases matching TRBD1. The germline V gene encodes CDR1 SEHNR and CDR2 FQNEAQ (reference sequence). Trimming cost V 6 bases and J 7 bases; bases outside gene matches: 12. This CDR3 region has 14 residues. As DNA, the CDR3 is TGTGCCAGCAGTGCCGGGACAGTTTGGGGAGAGCAGTACTTC. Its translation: CASSAGTVWGEQYF.

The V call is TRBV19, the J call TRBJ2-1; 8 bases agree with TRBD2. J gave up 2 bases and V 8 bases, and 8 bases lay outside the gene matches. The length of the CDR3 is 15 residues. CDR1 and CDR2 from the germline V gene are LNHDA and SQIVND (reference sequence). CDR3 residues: CASGPGLGTYNEQFF. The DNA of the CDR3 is TGTGCCAGTGGACCGGGACTAGGAACCTACAATGAGCAGTTCTTC.

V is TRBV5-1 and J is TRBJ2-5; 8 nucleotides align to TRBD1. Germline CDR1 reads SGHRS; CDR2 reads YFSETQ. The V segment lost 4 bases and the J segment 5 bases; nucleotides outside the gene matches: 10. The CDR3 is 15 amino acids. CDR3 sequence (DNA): TGCGCCAGCAGCACAATGATCAGGGGGCCCGAGACCCAGTACTTC. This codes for CASSTMIRGPETQYF.